This T cell receptor beta chain was identified during a study of OX40 agonist ivuxolimab in advanced cancers. Overall study: Patients receiving dose escalation had hepatocellular carcinoma, melanoma, renal cell or head and neck cancer. Study outcomes and limitations: Antigen specificity of clonally expanded peripheral T cells was not established. With doses of 0.1-3.0 mg/kg, partial responders showed among the lowest clonal expansion.

As regards this clone: Its antigen is undetermined.

The V gene lost 4 bases and the J gene lost 0 bases, with 10 bases spanning the gap. Germline-derived CDR1 and CDR2 are KGHSH and LQKENI. The CDR3 runs to 14 residues. Enrollment shut out patients with autoimmune disease history or systemic immunosuppression. Sequenced by immunoSEQ multiplex PCR; TCRdb stores in-frame clones only, minus some. The data show under 90,000 clones, with about 92% seen just once and approximately 15% held by the top ten. The receptor was isolated from an adult with an advanced solid tumor such as melanoma, head and neck, liver or kidney cancer. The chain is built from TRBV18 and TRBJ2-7, with D possibly TRBD2 on 6 matching bases. The source material was CD4+ or CD8+ T cells sorted from blood, sampled in a trial of the OX40 agonist ivuxolimab. CDR3 in DNA: TGTGCCAGCTCACTCCGGGACTCCTCCTACGAGCAGTACTTC. It encodes CASSLRDSSYEQYF.